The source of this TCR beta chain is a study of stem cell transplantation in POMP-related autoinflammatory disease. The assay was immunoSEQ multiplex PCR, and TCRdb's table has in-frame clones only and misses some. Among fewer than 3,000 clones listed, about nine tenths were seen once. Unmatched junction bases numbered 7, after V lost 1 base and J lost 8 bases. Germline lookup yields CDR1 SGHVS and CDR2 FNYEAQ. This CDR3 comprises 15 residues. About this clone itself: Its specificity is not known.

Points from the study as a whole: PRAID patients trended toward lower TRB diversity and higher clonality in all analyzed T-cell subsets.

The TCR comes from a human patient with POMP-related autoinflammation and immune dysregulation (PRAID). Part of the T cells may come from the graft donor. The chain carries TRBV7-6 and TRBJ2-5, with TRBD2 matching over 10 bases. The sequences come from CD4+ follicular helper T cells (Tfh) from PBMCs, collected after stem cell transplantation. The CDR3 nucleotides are TGTGCCAGCAGCTTAGGGGGGCTAGCGGGGGCTACCCAGTACTTC. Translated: CASSLGGLAGATQYF. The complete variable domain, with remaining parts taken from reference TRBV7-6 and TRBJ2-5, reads GAGVSQSPRYKVTKRGQDVALRCDPISGHVSLYWYRQALGQGPEFLTYFNYEAQQDKSGLPNDRFSAERPEGSISTLTIQRTEQRDSAMYRCASSLGGLAGATQYFGPGTRLLVL.